The TCR beta chain under discussion was sequenced for a study of T cell changes during pregnancy in multiple sclerosis. The CDR3 covers 16 residues. Per germline, CDR1 SGHNT and CDR2 YYREEE (reference sequence). V lost 2 bases, J lost 6 bases, and 10 bases stayed unmatched. Produced via immunoSEQ multiplex PCR; TCRdb's table is partial and in-frame only. The sample shows 90,000 to 120,000 clones, just over 90% of them seen only once. This clonotype was obtained from a female donor with multiple sclerosis, enrolled in a pregnancy study. This specimen consisted of peripheral blood, obtained in the second trimester of pregnancy. V is TRBV5-4 and J is TRBJ2-3; 9 nucleotides line up with TRBD1. The CDR3 DNA is TGTGCCAGCAGCTTCCAAGGGACAGGGATTAAGGATACGCAGTATTTT. The encoded protein is CASSFQGTGIKDTQYF.